These T cell receptor beta chains were read from a single sample in a study of blood T cell repertoires in COVID-19. Repertoires were generated with immunoSEQ multiplex PCR, while TCRdb's copy carries only in-frame clones and drops some. The sample comprises just over 95,000 clones, roughly 82% of which are singletons, and 15% to 20% rests with the top ten. The sample was peripheral blood. The receptor source for this set is a man of 80 years or more with acute or convalescent COVID-19. CDR3s include the opening cysteine and the closing phenylalanine or tryptophan. The D gene is left open where the match is weak. Size values are once, few and many counts, or a class for expanded clones, and some rows have none.

V gene: TRBV3-1/TRBV3-2; J gene: TRBJ2-5; clone size: -; D gene: TRBD1; CDR3 protein: CASSQDRGLETQYF; CDR3 DNA: TGTGCCAGCAGCCAAGATAGGGGGCTAGAGACCCAGTACTTC
V gene: TRBV5-4; J gene: TRBJ1-1; clone size: few; D gene: -; CDR3 protein: CATTRRELNTEAFF; CDR3 DNA: TGTGCCACCACCCGGAGAGAGTTGAACACTGAAGCTTTCTTT
V gene: TRBV9; J gene: TRBJ1-1; clone size: -; D gene: -; CDR3 protein: CASSALDRQNTEAFF; CDR3 DNA: TGTGCCAGCAGCGCCCTTGACAGGCAAAACACTGAAGCTTTCTTT
V gene: TRBV28; J gene: TRBJ2-7; clone size: -; D gene: -; CDR3 protein: CASSFYRVINEQYF; CDR3 DNA: TGTGCCAGCAGTTTCTACAGGGTCATCAACGAGCAGTACTTC
V gene: TRBV14; J gene: TRBJ2-3; clone size: -; D gene: -; CDR3 protein: CASSQGRGLADTQYF; CDR3 DNA: TGTGCCAGCAGCCAAGGGCGGGGGCTGGCAGATACGCAGTATTTT
V gene: TRBV19; J gene: TRBJ1-6; clone size: -; D gene: TRBD1; CDR3 protein: CASSAWTGQGTSPLHF; CDR3 DNA: TGTGCCAGTAGTGCCTGGACGGGACAGGGGACGTCACCCCTCCACTTT
V gene: TRBV7-9; J gene: TRBJ1-3; clone size: -; D gene: -; CDR3 protein: CASSLTQGGNTIYF; CDR3 DNA: TGTGCCAGCAGCTTAACCCAGGGTGGAAACACCATATATTTT
V gene: TRBV5-1; J gene: TRBJ1-2; clone size: -; D gene: -; CDR3 protein: CASSAGNVVYTF; CDR3 DNA: TGCGCCAGCAGCGCAGGGAACGTCGTCTACACCTTC
V gene: TRBV24-1; J gene: TRBJ2-3; clone size: -; D gene: TRBD1; CDR3 protein: CATREGTGASTDTQYF; CDR3 DNA: TGTGCCACCAGGGAGGGGACAGGGGCGAGCACAGATACGCAGTATTTT
V gene: TRBV7-6; J gene: TRBJ1-1; clone size: once; D gene: -; CDR3 protein: CASSLARGTEAFF; CDR3 DNA: TGTGCCAGCAGCTTAGCGCGGGGAACTGAAGCTTTCTTT
V gene: TRBV14; J gene: TRBJ1-2; clone size: -; D gene: -; CDR3 protein: CASSQASGFYGYTF; CDR3 DNA: TGTGCCAGCAGCCAAGCATCAGGGTTCTATGGCTACACCTTC
V gene: TRBV7-2; J gene: TRBJ1-1; clone size: -; D gene: TRBD1; CDR3 protein: CASSLGQGWNTEAFF; CDR3 DNA: TGTGCCAGCAGTCTCGGACAGGGTTGGAACACTGAAGCTTTCTTT
V gene: TRBV4-3; J gene: TRBJ2-7; clone size: many; D gene: TRBD1; CDR3 protein: CASSQITGQGPTYEQYF; CDR3 DNA: TGCGCCAGCAGCCAAATCACGGGACAGGGGCCGACCTACGAGCAGTACTTC
V gene: TRBV3-1/TRBV3-2; J gene: TRBJ1-2; clone size: -; D gene: TRBD1; CDR3 protein: CASSQVGTGGFYGYTF; CDR3 DNA: TGTGCCAGCAGCCAAGTGGGGACAGGGGGTTTTTATGGCTACACCTTC
V gene: TRBV24-1; J gene: TRBJ2-2; clone size: -; D gene: -; CDR3 protein: CATSDRGSTGELFF; CDR3 DNA: TGTGCCACCAGTGATCGGGGGTCCACCGGGGAGCTGTTTTTT
V gene: TRBV7-2; J gene: TRBJ1-6; clone size: -; D gene: -; CDR3 protein: CASSLRSGSDSPLHF; CDR3 DNA: TGTGCCAGCAGCTTAAGATCAGGGTCGGATTCACCCCTCCACTTT
V gene: TRBV3-1/TRBV3-2; J gene: TRBJ2-5; clone size: -; D gene: TRBD2; CDR3 protein: CASSPGGLAGAKGETQYF; CDR3 DNA: TGTGCCAGCAGCCCAGGTGGACTAGCGGGGGCTAAAGGGGAGACCCAGTACTTC
V gene: TRBV11-3; J gene: TRBJ2-7; clone size: -; D gene: -; CDR3 protein: CASSLQASYEQYF; CDR3 DNA: TGTGCCAGCAGCCTACAGGCTTCCTACGAGCAGTACTTC
V gene: TRBV29-1; J gene: TRBJ1-5; clone size: -; D gene: -; CDR3 protein: CSVKPDNNQPQHF; CDR3 DNA: TGCAGCGTCAAACCCGACAACAATCAGCCCCAGCATTTT
V gene: TRBV7-2; J gene: TRBJ2-6; clone size: -; D gene: -; CDR3 protein: CASSLGGSNVLTF; CDR3 DNA: TGTGCCAGCAGCTTAGGAGGGTCCAACGTCCTGACTTTC
V gene: TRBV10-3; J gene: TRBJ2-3; clone size: -; D gene: TRBD2; CDR3 protein: CAISGGVAGVKDTQYF; CDR3 DNA: TGTGCCATCAGTGGGGGTGTAGCGGGAGTAAAAGATACGCAGTATTTT
V gene: TRBV3-1/TRBV3-2; J gene: TRBJ1-1; clone size: -; D gene: -; CDR3 protein: CASSQKQGYTEAFF; CDR3 DNA: TGTGCCAGCAGCCAAAAACAGGGTTACACTGAAGCTTTCTTT
V gene: TRBV10-3; J gene: TRBJ2-7; clone size: -; D gene: -; CDR3 protein: CAIRKTGSSYEQYF; CDR3 DNA: TGTGCCATCAGGAAGACCGGGAGCTCCTACGAGCAGTACTTC
V gene: TRBV12-3/TRBV12-4; J gene: TRBJ2-1; clone size: -; D gene: -; CDR3 protein: CASSFPTSNEQFF; CDR3 DNA: TGTGCCAGCAGTTTCCCCACTAGCAATGAGCAGTTCTTC
V gene: TRBV28; J gene: TRBJ2-3; clone size: -; D gene: TRBD2; CDR3 protein: CASSPFLAGGITDTQYF; CDR3 DNA: TGTGCCAGCAGTCCATTCCTAGCGGGAGGTATCACAGATACGCAGTATTTT
V gene: TRBV6-2/TRBV6-3; J gene: TRBJ2-2; clone size: once; D gene: -; CDR3 protein: CASSYYSSTGELFF; CDR3 DNA: TGTGCCAGCAGTTACTATTCCTCCACCGGGGAGCTGTTTTTT
V gene: TRBV7-9; J gene: TRBJ1-2; clone size: -; D gene: TRBD1; CDR3 protein: CASSQGTASYGYTF; CDR3 DNA: TGTGCCAGCAGCCAGGGGACAGCCTCCTATGGCTACACCTTC
V gene: TRBV21-1; J gene: TRBJ1-1; clone size: -; D gene: -; CDR3 protein: CASSKGPGGVGTEAFF; CDR3 DNA: TGTGCCAGCAGCAAGGGGCCAGGAGGGGTCGGTACTGAAGCTTTCTTT
V gene: TRBV19; J gene: TRBJ2-3; clone size: -; D gene: TRBD2; CDR3 protein: CASWGTSRTDTQYF; CDR3 DNA: TGTGCCAGTTGGGGGACTAGCCGAACAGATACGCAGTATTTT
V gene: TRBV3-1/TRBV3-2; J gene: TRBJ2-7; clone size: once; D gene: -; CDR3 protein: CASSHVRGHEQYF; CDR3 DNA: TGTGCCAGCAGCCATGTTCGAGGCCACGAGCAGTACTTC
V gene: TRBV3-1/TRBV3-2; J gene: TRBJ1-5; clone size: -; D gene: -; CDR3 protein: CASSQDREKQPQHF; CDR3 DNA: TGTGCCAGCAGCCAAGACAGGGAAAAGCAGCCCCAGCATTTT
V gene: TRBV15; J gene: TRBJ2-5; clone size: -; D gene: TRBD2; CDR3 protein: CATSRARSAGGMTQYF; CDR3 DNA: TGTGCCACCAGCAGGGCTCGATCGGCGGGGGGGATGACCCAGTACTTC
V gene: TRBV2; J gene: TRBJ2-3; clone size: -; D gene: -; CDR3 protein: CASSVRSTDTQYF; CDR3 DNA: TGTGCCAGCAGTGTCAGAAGCACAGATACGCAGTATTTT
V gene: TRBV10-2; J gene: TRBJ2-5; clone size: -; D gene: TRBD2; CDR3 protein: CASSDRAGGKETQYF; CDR3 DNA: TGCGCCAGCAGTGATCGGGCGGGGGGCAAAGAGACCCAGTACTTC
V gene: TRBV29-1; J gene: TRBJ1-3; clone size: -; D gene: -; CDR3 protein: CSVEKGGTIYF; CDR3 DNA: TGCAGCGTTGAAAAAGGGGGTACCATATATTTT
V gene: TRBV7-2; J gene: TRBJ1-2; clone size: few; D gene: -; CDR3 protein: CASSLTGTNVYGYTF; CDR3 DNA: TGTGCCAGCAGCTTAACCGGGACAAATGTCTATGGCTACACCTTC
V gene: TRBV30; J gene: TRBJ2-2; clone size: -; D gene: TRBD1; CDR3 protein: CACRPGTGVGELFF; CDR3 DNA: TGTGCCTGCCGTCCCGGGACAGGGGTCGGGGAGCTGTTTTTT
V gene: TRBV6-5; J gene: TRBJ2-1; clone size: -; D gene: TRBD2; CDR3 protein: CASSYNLAANEQFF; CDR3 DNA: TGTGCCAGCAGTTACAATCTAGCGGCAAATGAGCAGTTCTTC
V gene: TRBV11-2; J gene: TRBJ2-6; clone size: once; D gene: -; CDR3 protein: CASSVPGGANVLTF; CDR3 DNA: TGTGCCAGCAGCGTGCCCGGGGGGGCCAACGTCCTGACTTTC
V gene: TRBV5-1; J gene: TRBJ2-5; clone size: -; D gene: TRBD2; CDR3 protein: CASSAAGGLSGETQYF; CDR3 DNA: TGCGCCAGCAGCGCAGCGGGGGGGTTATCGGGAGAGACCCAGTACTTC
V gene: TRBV20-1; J gene: TRBJ1-4; clone size: -; D gene: -; CDR3 protein: CSASYWTINEKLFF; CDR3 DNA: TGCAGTGCTAGTTATTGGACTATTAATGAAAAACTGTTTTTT
V gene: TRBV2; J gene: TRBJ1-2; clone size: -; D gene: -; CDR3 protein: CASSVRRPPGGYTF; CDR3 DNA: TGTGCCAGCAGTGTTCGCAGGCCGCCCGGTGGCTACACCTTC
V gene: TRBV5-8; J gene: TRBJ1-1; clone size: -; D gene: -; CDR3 protein: CASSFRGRMNTEAFF; CDR3 DNA: TGTGCCAGCAGCTTTAGGGGTCGGATGAACACTGAAGCTTTCTTT
V gene: TRBV4-2; J gene: TRBJ2-3; clone size: -; D gene: TRBD2; CDR3 protein: CASSQGSSGSTDTQYF; CDR3 DNA: TGTGCCAGCAGCCAAGGGTCTAGCGGTAGCACAGATACGCAGTATTTT
V gene: TRBV5-5; J gene: TRBJ2-3; clone size: -; D gene: -; CDR3 protein: CASSLAGSADTQYF; CDR3 DNA: TGTGCCAGCAGCTTAGCGGGTAGCGCAGATACGCAGTATTTT
V gene: TRBV18; J gene: TRBJ2-3; clone size: -; D gene: -; CDR3 protein: CASSPRDTGTDTQYF; CDR3 DNA: TGTGCCAGCTCACCAAGGGACACCGGTACAGATACGCAGTATTTT
V gene: TRBV19; J gene: TRBJ2-2; clone size: -; D gene: -; CDR3 protein: CASSLRDGELFF; CDR3 DNA: TGTGCCAGTAGCCTCCGAGACGGGGAGCTGTTTTTT
V gene: TRBV6-2/TRBV6-3; J gene: TRBJ2-5; clone size: -; D gene: -; CDR3 protein: CASSTKETQYF; CDR3 DNA: TGTGCCAGCAGTACTAAAGAGACCCAGTACTTC
V gene: TRBV18; J gene: TRBJ1-5; clone size: few; D gene: -; CDR3 protein: CASSDSYNQPQHF; CDR3 DNA: TGTGCCAGCTCTGACAGTTACAATCAGCCCCAGCATTTT
V gene: TRBV7-2; J gene: TRBJ2-7; clone size: -; D gene: -; CDR3 protein: CASSPGHDVYEQYF; CDR3 DNA: TGTGCCAGCAGCCCTGGACACGACGTCTACGAGCAGTACTTC
V gene: TRBV5-6; J gene: TRBJ2-3; clone size: -; D gene: TRBD2; CDR3 protein: CASSLDAAGGTDTQYF; CDR3 DNA: TGTGCCAGCAGCTTGGATGCAGCGGGGGGCACAGATACGCAGTATTTT
V gene: TRBV5-1; J gene: TRBJ2-7; clone size: -; D gene: -; CDR3 protein: CASTLGGTAYEQYF; CDR3 DNA: TGCGCCAGCACCCTAGGAGGGACAGCCTACGAGCAGTACTTC
V gene: TRBV30; J gene: TRBJ1-1; clone size: -; D gene: TRBD1; CDR3 protein: CAWSGNRGLSEAFF; CDR3 DNA: TGTGCCTGGAGTGGTAACAGGGGGTTGTCTGAAGCTTTCTTT